This T cell receptor (beta chain) was found in a study of PD-1 blockade in classical Hodgkin lymphoma (dated by TCRdb to about 2020). Regarding the complete study: Nivolumab dosing was 3 mg/kg intravenously every 2 weeks, continuing until either disease progression or unacceptable toxicity. The study used CyTOF and TCR beta sequencing to define a peripheral blood immune signature of response to PD-1 blockade in classical Hodgkin lymphoma.

Genomic DNA was isolated using the Qiagen DNeasy kit from unsorted PBMCs as well as from negatively selected CD4+ and CD8+ fractions. TCR beta CDR3 regions were subjected to amplification by immunoSEQ multiplex PCR with primers that anneal to V and J segments. A synthetic immune receptor repertoire was used to minimize amplification bias, and remaining bias was computationally removed after sequencing. The paper's data handling went like this. Repertoire diversity was quantified as the Shannon entropy index using custom Python scripts. Unsorted, CD4+ and CD8+ repertoires were examined separately, except in combined analyses, for which CD4+ and CD8+ sequences were merged in silico. A clone counted as expanded when the clone's frequency after treatment rose at least 2-fold relative to C1D1, and clones undetected at baseline were given a pseudocount of 0.5. Clones with 0 or 1 copy at C1D1 were classified as singleton clones, and clones with 2 or more copies were classified as non-singleton clones. By matching protein sequences in sorted samples from the same patient, clones expanded in unsorted samples were annotated as CD4+, CD8+ or unknown. Wilcoxon tests on paired samples were used to test diversity changes from C1D1 to C4D1. TCRdb mirrors the immuneACCESS table, restricted to in-frame sequences. Some clones are absent from its copies; in checked studies, under half trace to an unresolved V gene, and the reason for the others is unknown. V and J calls and clone size are those listed in that table; D and trimming were worked out from the DNA. This sample comprises 50,000 or so clones, about 89% of them detected only once. The ten most abundant clones make up approximately 6.8% of the sample.

Note on this clone: No antigen is known for it. No much larger clone exists at a distance of one base, and base qualities are not known.

General study outcomes and caveats: Newly diagnosed patients were reported to have lower baseline TCR diversity than healthy donors, and relapsed/refractory patients were reported to have lower baseline TCR diversity still. The study was restricted to a single clinical trial cohort, and the causes of repertoire differences, possibly disease activity or prior therapy, were left undefined. By C4D1, a significant rise was seen in CD4+ TCR diversity but not in CD8+ TCR diversity (p=0.0027 vs p=0.16), and the rise was most apparent among complete responders (p=0.02). Trial patients with a complete response had baseline diversity similar to that of newly diagnosed patients, while partial responders and progressors had significantly lower diversity. Patients starting nivolumab less than 1 year after ASCT had lower diversity and were excluded from later analyses to avoid confounding by immune reconstitution.

Trimming at the junction amounts to 3 bases on V and 3 bases on J, and the germline ends lie 12 bases apart. The CDR3 numbers 14 residues from cysteine through phenylalanine. Only CDR3 DNA remains: 42 bases, in frame from the first base. Per the germline V gene, SNHLY is the CDR1 and FYNNEI is the CDR2. Interpreted using the paper, the time point label stands for: cycle 4 day 1 (C4D1), after 6 weeks of nivolumab. Relapse after autologous stem cell transplantation had occurred in all trial patients, and cohorts A, B and C were distinguished by prior brentuximab vedotin exposure. The trial cohort was composed of approximately 60 patients with relapsed/refractory classical Hodgkin lymphoma, for whom complete response, partial response or progressive disease was recorded as best overall response. Trial patients were treated with single-agent nivolumab in the multi-cohort phase II CheckMate 205 trial. Best overall response was determined by an independent review committee according to the 2007 International Working Group response criteria. Trial PBMCs were collected immediately before nivolumab initiation (C1D1) and during therapy at cycle 2 day 1 and cycle 4 day 1. After peripheral blood was drawn into 8 mL Vacutainer Cell Preparation Tubes, PBMCs were isolated by centrifugation and then cryopreserved.

Sequences were derived from peripheral blood mononuclear cells (PBMCs), sampled before the fourth cycle of nivolumab. This receptor was taken from a human donor with classical Hodgkin lymphoma. The sequence is built from TRBV2 and TRBJ2-7; the D gene is perhaps TRBD1, on 6 matching bases. The encoded CDR3 is CASSDIGQFYEQYF. At the DNA level, the sequence is TGTGCCAGCAGTGATATAGGACAGTTCTACGAGCAGTACTTC.